The 20 T cell receptor beta chains reported below all come from one sample, sequenced in a study of blood T cell repertoires in COVID-19. Some clones are missing from TCRdb's copy, which holds only in-frame ones; the method was immunoSEQ multiplex PCR. The table has about 240,000 clones, around nine tenths seen once; the top ten hold about 9.3%. Material for sequencing was PBMCs or T cells enriched from blood (not recorded which). The receptor set was obtained from a man aged 40-49 years who had recovered from COVID-19.

The rearrangement uses TRBV6-5 and TRBJ1-1; 10 positions match TRBD1. The CDR3 contains 15 residues. Germline V gives CDR1 MNHEY, CDR2 SVGAGI. Losses at the gene ends were 6 bases for V and 4 bases for J; bases not matched to a gene: 8. CDR3 DNA sequence: TGTGCCAGCAGAAGGGACAGGGGTTTGGGCACTGAAGCTTTCTTT. This encodes CASRRDRGLGTEAFF.

The chain couples TRBV5-1 to TRBJ1-5, with a weak D call TRBD1 (5 bases). Trimming shortened V by 3 bases and J by 5 bases, and 9 bases separated the two germline ends. The CDR3 is 13 residues long. The germline V gene has CDR1 SGHRS and CDR2 YFSETQ. CDR3 sequence reads: CASSWGLDQPQHF. CDR3 coding DNA: TGCGCCAGCAGCTGGGGACTGGATCAGCCCCAGCATTTT.

The chain joins TRBV7-9 to TRBJ1-3; TRBD1 aligns across 8 bases. The CDR3 runs 14 residues. The junction had 4 bases not matched to a gene; V was cut back by 5 bases and J by 4 bases. Looked up from germline, CDR1 is SEHNR and CDR2 is FQNEAQ (reference sequence). The CDR3 DNA sequence: TGTGCCAGCAGCACCGGGACAGGAGGAAACACCATATATTTT. Translation: CASSTGTGGNTIYF.

This clone was detected only once. The gene calls are TRBV6-5 and TRBJ2-7; weak D call: TRBD2 (7 bases). V was shortened by 0 bases and J by 2 bases, with 11 bases between the two germline ends. The CDR3 contains 15 residues. Germline CDR1 is MNHEY and CDR2 is SVGAGI. CDR3 sequence: CASSYSGGGTYEQYF. Here the CDR3 DNA reads TGTGCCAGCAGTTACTCGGGCGGGGGCACCTACGAGCAGTACTTC.

The V and J genes are TRBV5-1 and TRBJ2-7, with D perhaps matching TRBD1 (6 bases). V shed 0 bases and J shed 6 bases, with 13 bases lying between them. Germline CDR1 and CDR2: SGHRS and YFSETQ. The CDR3 length is 14 residues. CDR3 nucleotides: TGCGCCAGCAGCTTGGGCAGGGGTTTCGGCGAGCAGTACTTC. It codes for CASSLGRGFGEQYF.

V gene TRBV29-1 combines with J gene TRBJ2-7; 9 bases agree with TRBD1. Looked up from germline, CDR1 is SQVTM and CDR2 is ANQGSEA. The J segment lost 2 bases and the V segment lost 7 bases, leaving 3 bases of the junction unmatched. There are 12 residues in the CDR3. The CDR3 is CSARTGAYEQYF. The CDR3 coding sequence is TGCAGCGCTCGGACAGGGGCCTACGAGCAGTACTTC.

The rearrangement links TRBV28 to TRBJ2-4; tentative D call: TRBD2 (5 bases). CDR1 MDHEN and CDR2 SYDVKM come from the germline V gene. The ends were cut back, 7 bases at V and 6 bases at J, with 13 bases in the middle. The CDR3 spans 13 residues. The CDR3 DNA reads TGTGCCAGCAATAGGGAGTGGATAAACATTCAGTACTTC. Protein sequence: CASNREWINIQYF.

This rearrangement joins TRBV3-1 (or the pseudogene TRBV3-2) to TRBJ1-2, with 11 bases that match TRBD1. Losses at the gene ends were 4 bases for V and 10 bases for J; bases not matched to a gene: 8. CDR1 is LGHDT and CDR2 is YNNKEL in the germline V gene (reference sequence). This CDR3 is built from 14 residues. CDR3 residues: CASSPLGQGGDYTF. The CDR3 DNA reads as TGTGCCAGCAGCCCGTTGGGACAGGGGGGCGACTACACCTTC.

This clone occurred a few times. The chain is built from TRBV9 and TRBJ2-7; TRBD1 agrees at 8 bases. This CDR3 is built from 13 residues. Trimming removed 3 bases from V and 7 bases from J; junction bases left unmatched: 6. The V gene's germline CDR1 is SGDLS and CDR2 YYNGEE. The CDR3 protein is CASSETGVGEQYF. In DNA form, the CDR3 reads TGTGCCAGCAGCGAGACAGGGGTGGGAGAGCAGTACTTC. The full variable domain, with the rest looked up from reference TRBV9 and TRBJ2-7, is DSGVTQTPKHLITATGQRVTLRCSPRSGDLSVYWYQQSLDQGLQFLIQYYNGEERAKGNILERFSAQQFPDLHSELNLSSLELGDSALYFCASSETGVGEQYFGPGTRLTVT.

V gene TRBV27 combines with J gene TRBJ1-2, with 8 nucleotides matching TRBD1. The germline V gene encodes CDR1 MNHEY and CDR2 SMNVEV (reference sequence). V dropped 7 bases and J dropped 1; count of bases not matched to a gene: 5. This CDR3 spans 14 amino acids. The CDR3 coding sequence is TGTGCCAGCACCCCGACAGGGGATAACTATGGCTACACCTTC. Residues: CASTPTGDNYGYTF.

V gene TRBV4-1 combines with J gene TRBJ1-6; D is possibly TRBD1 (5 bases). The CDR3 runs to 14 residues. The V gene's germline CDR1 is MGHRA and CDR2 YSYEKL. Trimming removed 1 base at V and 10 bases at J, with 11 bases between. This CDR3 reads CASSQGRVWSPLHF. CDR3 nucleotide sequence: TGCGCCAGCAGCCAAGGCAGGGTGTGGTCACCCCTCCACTTT.

The chain recombines TRBV30 with TRBJ1-5; D might be TRBD1 (6 bases). The CDR3 sequence is 14 residues long. V lost 5 bases, J lost 1 base, and 12 bases lay in between. The germline V gene has CDR1 GTSNPN and CDR2 SVGIG (reference sequence). CDR3 protein: CAWGGFGSNQPQHF. The CDR3 DNA reads as TGTGCCTGGGGGGGCTTCGGAAGCAATCAGCCCCAGCATTTT. Full variable domain (outside the CDR3, taken from reference TRBV30 and TRBJ1-5): SQTIHQWPATLVQPVGSPLSLECTVEGTSNPNLYWYRQAAGRGLQLLFYSVGIGQISSEVPQNLSASRPQDRQFILSSKKLLLSDSGFYLCAWGGFGSNQPQHFGDGTRLSIL.

This CDR3 reads CASSFDTLPNIQYF. CDR3 coding DNA: TGTGCCAGCAGCTTCGACACATTACCTAACATTCAGTACTTC. The V gene is TRBV5-4, the J gene TRBJ2-4, with D unresolved. With 2 bases removed from V and 7 bases from J, the gap between germline ends came to 13 bases. CDR1 and CDR2 from the germline V gene are SGHNT and YYREEE (reference sequence). The CDR3 spans 14 residues.

This clone was seen at least ten times. The chain combines TRBV12-3 or TRBV12-4 with TRBJ2-1; D gene ambiguous. The CDR3 length is 11 residues. Trimming removed 3 bases at V and 5 bases at J, with 2 bases between. Written as DNA, the CDR3 is TGTGCCAGCAGTTTCAACAATGAGCAGTTCTTC. It encodes CASSFNNEQFF.

The chain is built from TRBV7-9 and TRBJ2-1; D might be TRBD1 (5 bases). The germline V gene has CDR1 SEHNR and CDR2 FQNEAQ (reference sequence). Trimming took off 3 bases at V and 6 bases at J, with 15 bases between the two ends. The CDR3 covers 15 residues. The CDR3 loop reads CASSFLFREFNEQFF. The CDR3 region has the DNA TGTGCCAGCAGCTTTCTTTTCAGGGAATTCAATGAGCAGTTCTTC. Full variable domain (remainder filled in from reference TRBV7-9 and TRBJ2-1): DTGVSQNPRHKITKRGQNVTFRCDPISEHNRLYWYRQTLGQGPEFLTYFQNEAQLEKSRLLSDRFSAERPKGSFSTLEIQRTEQGDSAMYLCASSFLFREFNEQFFGPGTRLTVL.

This chain links TRBV7-2 with TRBJ2-7, with 7 nucleotides matching TRBD1. Germline V gene lookup returns CDR1 SGHTA and CDR2 FQGNSA. This CDR3 has 15 residues. The V and J ends lost 1 base and 0 bases, in that order; junction bases with no gene match: 3. CDR3 coding DNA: TGTGCCAGCAGCTTAGGGGGACAGATCTCCTACGAGCAGTACTTC. Translation: CASSLGGQISYEQYF.

The gene calls are TRBV6-5 and TRBJ2-5, with 10 bases matching TRBD1. This CDR3 has 15 residues. CDR1 and CDR2 from the germline V gene are MNHEY and SVGAGI. Losses at the gene ends were 6 bases for V and 5 bases for J; bases not matched to a gene: 9. The CDR3 reads CASSPGTGVRETQYF. The CDR3 DNA sequence: TGTGCCAGCAGCCCCGGGACAGGGGTTCGGGAGACCCAGTACTTC.

J is TRBJ1-3 and V is TRBV28, with TRBD1 matching over 7 bases. The junction had 10 bases not matched to a gene; V was cut back by 9 bases and J by 8 bases. Germline CDR1 is MDHEN and CDR2 is SYDVKM. The CDR3 is 13 amino acids. The CDR3 DNA is TGTGCCAGTCTGACAGGGCACTTGGACACCATATATTTT. Translation gives CASLTGHLDTIYF.

This clone was picked up one time. The chain employs TRBV25-1 and TRBJ2-3; possible D gene TRBD2, 6 bases. The germline V gene encodes CDR1 MGHDK and CDR2 SYGVNS. CDR3 size: 15 residues. V lost 4 bases and J lost 2, with 13 bases in between. The CDR3 DNA follows: TGTGCCAGCAGTGGGTCCAGCGGGTACACAGATACGCAGTATTTT. Residues: CASSGSSGYTDTQYF. The full variable domain, completed using reference TRBV25-1 and TRBJ2-3, is EADIYQTPRYLVIGTGKKITLECSQTMGHDKMYWYQQDPGMELHLIHYSYGVNSTEKGDLSSESTVSRIRTEHFPLTLESARPSHTSQYLCASSGSSGYTDTQYFGPGTRLTVL.

For the CDR3, the DNA is TGTGCCAGCAGTTTACCGGGACAGAGCTACGAGCAGTACTTC. This codes for CASSLPGQSYEQYF. The chain uses TRBV27 and TRBJ2-7; 7 nucleotides match TRBD1. The CDR3 runs to 14 residues. CDR1 is MNHEY and CDR2 is SMNVEV in the germline V gene (reference sequence). V was clipped by 2 bases and J by 3 bases; unmatched bases: 4.